Below, one TCR beta chain is given with its context. The sample comes from a study of cytotoxic CD8 clonotypes in ibrutinib-treated CLL. Measured with immunoSEQ multiplex PCR; TCRdb has only the in-frame clones, and not every one. The sample includes about 130,000 clones, 79% of them seen just once. CDR1 MNHNY and CDR2 SVGAGI come from the germline V gene (reference sequence). The CDR3 runs to 15 residues. The ends lost 2 bases at V and 2 bases at J; junction bases unmatched: 3. Material: PBMCs, obtained after 12 months of ibrutinib treatment. The receptor comes from a human donor with chronic lymphocytic leukemia. V and J are TRBV6-6 and TRBJ2-7; 10 nucleotides match TRBD1. The CDR3 sequence: CASSYPDRGTYEQYF. The CDR3 DNA reads as TGTGCCAGCAGTTACCCGGACAGGGGGACCTACGAGCAGTACTTC.